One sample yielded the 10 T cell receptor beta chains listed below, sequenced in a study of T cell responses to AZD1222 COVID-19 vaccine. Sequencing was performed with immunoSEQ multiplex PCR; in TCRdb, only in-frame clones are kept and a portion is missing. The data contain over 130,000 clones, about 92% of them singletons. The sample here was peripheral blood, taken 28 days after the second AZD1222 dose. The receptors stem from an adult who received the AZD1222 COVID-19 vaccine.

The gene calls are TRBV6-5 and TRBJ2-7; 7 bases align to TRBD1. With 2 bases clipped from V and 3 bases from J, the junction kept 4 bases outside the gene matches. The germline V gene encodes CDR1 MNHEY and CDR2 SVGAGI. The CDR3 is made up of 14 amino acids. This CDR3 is CASSYRAGGYEQYF. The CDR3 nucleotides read TGTGCCAGCAGTTACCGGGCAGGGGGCTACGAGCAGTACTTC.

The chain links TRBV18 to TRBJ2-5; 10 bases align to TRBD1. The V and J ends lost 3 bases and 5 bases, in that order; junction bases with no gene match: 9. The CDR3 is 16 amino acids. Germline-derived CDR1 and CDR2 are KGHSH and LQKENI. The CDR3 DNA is TGTGCCAGCTCACCTTCGACAGGGGGCGTTGGGGAGACCCAGTACTTC. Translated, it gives CASSPSTGGVGETQYF.

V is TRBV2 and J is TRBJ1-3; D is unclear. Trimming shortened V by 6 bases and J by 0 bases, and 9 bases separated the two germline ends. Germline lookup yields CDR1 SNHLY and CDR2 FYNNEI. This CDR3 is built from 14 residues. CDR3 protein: CASRDTFSGNTIYF. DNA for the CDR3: TGTGCCAGCAGGGATACCTTCTCTGGAAACACCATATATTTT.

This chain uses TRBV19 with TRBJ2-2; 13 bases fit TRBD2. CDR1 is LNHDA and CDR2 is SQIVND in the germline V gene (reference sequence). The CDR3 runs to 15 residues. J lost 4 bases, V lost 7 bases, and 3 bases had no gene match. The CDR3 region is CASIGLAGVTGELFF. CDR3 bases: TGTGCCAGTATTGGACTAGCGGGAGTCACCGGGGAGCTGTTTTTT.

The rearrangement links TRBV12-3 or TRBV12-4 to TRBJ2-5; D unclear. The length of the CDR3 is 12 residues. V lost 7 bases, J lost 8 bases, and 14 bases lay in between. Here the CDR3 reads CASTPSLETQYF. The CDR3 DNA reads TGTGCCAGCACCCCAAGCTTGGAAACCCAGTACTTC.

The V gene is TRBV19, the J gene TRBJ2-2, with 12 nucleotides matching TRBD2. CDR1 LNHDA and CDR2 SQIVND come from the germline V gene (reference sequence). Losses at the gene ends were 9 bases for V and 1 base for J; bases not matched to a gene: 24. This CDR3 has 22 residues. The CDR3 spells CASSLLAGGNILGIGNTGELFF. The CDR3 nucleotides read TGTGCCAGCAGCCTTCTAGCGGGAGGGAACATACTCGGAATAGGGAACACCGGGGAGCTGTTTTTT.

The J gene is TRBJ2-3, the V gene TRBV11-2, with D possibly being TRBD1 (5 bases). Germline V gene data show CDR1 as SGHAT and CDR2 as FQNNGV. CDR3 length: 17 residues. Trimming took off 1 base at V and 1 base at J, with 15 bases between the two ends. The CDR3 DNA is TGTGCCAGCAGCTTAGTACGGCAGGGCCGGGGCACAGATACGCAGTATTTT. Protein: CASSLVRQGRGTDTQYF.

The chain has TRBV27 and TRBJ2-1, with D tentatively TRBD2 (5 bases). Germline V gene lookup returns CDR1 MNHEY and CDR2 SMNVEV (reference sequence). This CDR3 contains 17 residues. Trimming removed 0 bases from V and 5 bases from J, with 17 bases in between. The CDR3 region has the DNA TGTGCCAGCAGTTTATCGGTAGCGCGGATCCTAAACAATGAGCAGTTCTTC. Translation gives CASSLSVARILNNEQFF.

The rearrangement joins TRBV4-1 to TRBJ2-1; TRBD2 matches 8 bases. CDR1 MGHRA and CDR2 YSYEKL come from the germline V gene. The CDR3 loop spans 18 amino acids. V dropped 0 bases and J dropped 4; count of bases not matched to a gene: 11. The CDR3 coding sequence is TGCGCCAGCAGCCAAGAAAGGCGATTAGCGGGAAGGTACAATGAGCAGTTCTTC. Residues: CASSQERRLAGRYNEQFF.

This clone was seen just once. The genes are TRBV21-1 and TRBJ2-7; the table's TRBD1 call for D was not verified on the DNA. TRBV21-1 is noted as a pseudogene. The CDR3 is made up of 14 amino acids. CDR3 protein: CASTETGPSYEQYF. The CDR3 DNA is TGTGCCAGCACCGAAACAGGGCCCTCCTACGAGCAGTACTTC.